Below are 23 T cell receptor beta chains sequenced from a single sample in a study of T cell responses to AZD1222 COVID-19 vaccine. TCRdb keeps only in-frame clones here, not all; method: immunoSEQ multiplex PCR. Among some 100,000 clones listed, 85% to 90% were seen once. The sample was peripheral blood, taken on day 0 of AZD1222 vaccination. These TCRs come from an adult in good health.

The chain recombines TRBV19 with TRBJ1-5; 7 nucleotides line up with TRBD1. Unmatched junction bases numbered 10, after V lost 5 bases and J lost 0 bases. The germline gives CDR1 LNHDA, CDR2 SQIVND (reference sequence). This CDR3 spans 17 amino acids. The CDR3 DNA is TGTGCCAGTAGTGGACAGAAAGGGGGCTATAGCAATCAGCCCCAGCATTTT. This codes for CASSGQKGGYSNQPQHF.

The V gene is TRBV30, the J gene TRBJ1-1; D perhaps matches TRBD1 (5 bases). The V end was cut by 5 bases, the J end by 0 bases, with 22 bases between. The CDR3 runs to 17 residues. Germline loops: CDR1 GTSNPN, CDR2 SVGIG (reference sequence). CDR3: CAWGRSPGTEMNTEAFF. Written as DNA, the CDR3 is TGTGCCTGGGGCAGGTCCCCCGGGACGGAAATGAACACTGAAGCTTTCTTT.

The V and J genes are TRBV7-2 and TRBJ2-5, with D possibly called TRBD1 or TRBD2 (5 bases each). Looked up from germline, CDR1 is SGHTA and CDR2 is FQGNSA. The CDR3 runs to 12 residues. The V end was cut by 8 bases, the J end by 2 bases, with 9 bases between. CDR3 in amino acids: CASGDGQETQYF. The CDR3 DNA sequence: TGTGCCAGCGGGGACGGACAAGAGACCCAGTACTTC.

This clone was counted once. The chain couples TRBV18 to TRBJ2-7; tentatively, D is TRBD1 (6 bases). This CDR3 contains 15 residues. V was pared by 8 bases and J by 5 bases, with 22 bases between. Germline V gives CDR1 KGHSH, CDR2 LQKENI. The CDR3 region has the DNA TGTGCCAGCGTACAGGGATCCCGAAGAGACCACGAGCAGTACTTC. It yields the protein CASVQGSRRDHEQYF.

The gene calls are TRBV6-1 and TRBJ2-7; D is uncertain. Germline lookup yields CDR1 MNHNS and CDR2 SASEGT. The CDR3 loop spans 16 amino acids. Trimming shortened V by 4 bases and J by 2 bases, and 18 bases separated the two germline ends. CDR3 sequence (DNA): TGTGCCAGCAGTGTCATCGGGTTCACCTACCCCTACGAGCAGTACTTC. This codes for CASSVIGFTYPYEQYF.

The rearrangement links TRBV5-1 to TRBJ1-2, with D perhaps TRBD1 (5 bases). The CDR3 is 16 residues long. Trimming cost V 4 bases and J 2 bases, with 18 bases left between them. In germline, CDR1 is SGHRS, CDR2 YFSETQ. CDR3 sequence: CASSPLSGPRNYGYTF. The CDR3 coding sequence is TGCGCCAGCAGCCCCCTTTCGGGGCCTAGGAACTATGGCTACACCTTC.

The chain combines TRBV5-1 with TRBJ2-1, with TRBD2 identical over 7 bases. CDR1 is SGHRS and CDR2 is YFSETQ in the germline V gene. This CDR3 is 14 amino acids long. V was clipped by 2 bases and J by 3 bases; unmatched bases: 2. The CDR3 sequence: CASSFASGYNEQFF. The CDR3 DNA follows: TGCGCCAGCAGCTTCGCTAGCGGCTACAATGAGCAGTTCTTC.

The DNA of the CDR3 is TGTGCCAGTACCAAGGGGGTTGAAAACACCATATATTTT. Translated, it gives CASTKGVENTIYF. The gene calls are TRBV19 and TRBJ1-3, with a possible D match to TRBD1 (6 bases). Germline V gene data show CDR1 as LNHDA and CDR2 as SQIVND (reference sequence). The CDR3 totals 13 residues. The V gene lost 7 bases and the J gene lost 6 bases, with 13 bases spanning the gap.

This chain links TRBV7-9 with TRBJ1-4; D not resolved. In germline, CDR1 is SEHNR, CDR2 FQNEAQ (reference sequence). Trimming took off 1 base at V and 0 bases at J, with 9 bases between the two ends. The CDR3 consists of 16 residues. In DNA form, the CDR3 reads TGTGCCAGCAGCTTAGGGAGGGCAGCAACTAATGAAAAACTGTTTTTT. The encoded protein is CASSLGRAATNEKLFF.

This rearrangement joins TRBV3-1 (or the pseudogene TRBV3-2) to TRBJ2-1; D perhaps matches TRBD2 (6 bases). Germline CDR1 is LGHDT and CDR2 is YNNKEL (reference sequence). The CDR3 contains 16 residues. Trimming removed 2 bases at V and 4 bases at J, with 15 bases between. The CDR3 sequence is CASSQRLGGGYNEQFF. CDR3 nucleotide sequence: TGTGCCAGCAGCCAACGGCTCGGGGGTGGATACAATGAGCAGTTCTTC.

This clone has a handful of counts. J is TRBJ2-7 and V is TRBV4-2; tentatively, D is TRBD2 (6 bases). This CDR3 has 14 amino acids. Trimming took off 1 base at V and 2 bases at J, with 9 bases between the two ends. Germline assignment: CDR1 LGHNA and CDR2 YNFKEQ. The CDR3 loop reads CASSQGTTAYEQYF. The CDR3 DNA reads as TGTGCCAGCAGCCAAGGGACTACCGCCTACGAGCAGTACTTC.

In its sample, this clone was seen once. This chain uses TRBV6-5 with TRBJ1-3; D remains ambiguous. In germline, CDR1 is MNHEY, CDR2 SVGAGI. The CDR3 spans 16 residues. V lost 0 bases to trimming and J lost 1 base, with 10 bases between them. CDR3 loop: CASSYSRQASGNTIYF. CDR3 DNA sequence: TGTGCCAGCAGTTACTCCAGGCAAGCTTCTGGAAACACCATATATTTT.

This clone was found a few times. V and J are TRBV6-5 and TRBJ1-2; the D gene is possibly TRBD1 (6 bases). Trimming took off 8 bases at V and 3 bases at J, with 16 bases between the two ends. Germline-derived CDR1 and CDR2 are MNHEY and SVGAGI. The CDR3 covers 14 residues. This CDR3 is CASGGRQRDYGYTF. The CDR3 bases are TGTGCCAGCGGGGGGCGTCAAAGGGACTATGGCTACACCTTC.

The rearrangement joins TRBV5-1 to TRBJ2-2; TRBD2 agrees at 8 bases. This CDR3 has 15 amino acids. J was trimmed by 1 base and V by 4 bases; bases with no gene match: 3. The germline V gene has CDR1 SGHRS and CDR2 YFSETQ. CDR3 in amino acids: CASSRGGQNTGELFF. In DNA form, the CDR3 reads TGCGCCAGCAGCCGCGGGGGGCAGAACACCGGGGAGCTGTTTTTT.

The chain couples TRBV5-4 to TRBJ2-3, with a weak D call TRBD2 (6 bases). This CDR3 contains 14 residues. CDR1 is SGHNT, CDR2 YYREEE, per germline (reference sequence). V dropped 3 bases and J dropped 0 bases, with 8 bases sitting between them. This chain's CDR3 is CASSSAGSTDTQYF. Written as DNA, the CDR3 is TGTGCCAGCAGCTCCGCGGGGAGCACAGATACGCAGTATTTT.

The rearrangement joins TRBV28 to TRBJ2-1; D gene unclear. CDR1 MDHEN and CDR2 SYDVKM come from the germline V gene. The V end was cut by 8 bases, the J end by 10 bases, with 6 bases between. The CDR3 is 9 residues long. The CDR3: CASGTEQFF. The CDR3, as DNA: TGTGCCAGCGGTACGGAGCAGTTCTTC.

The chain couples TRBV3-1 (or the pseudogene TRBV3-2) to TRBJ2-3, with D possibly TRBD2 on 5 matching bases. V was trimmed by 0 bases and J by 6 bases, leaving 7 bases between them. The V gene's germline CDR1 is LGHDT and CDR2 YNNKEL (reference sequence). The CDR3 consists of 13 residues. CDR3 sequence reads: CASSQDRGDTQYF. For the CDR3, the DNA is TGTGCCAGCAGCCAAGATCGAGGGGATACGCAGTATTTT.

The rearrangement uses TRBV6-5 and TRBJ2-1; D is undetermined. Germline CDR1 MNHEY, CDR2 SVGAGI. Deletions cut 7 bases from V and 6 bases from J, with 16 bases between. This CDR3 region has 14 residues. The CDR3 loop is CASTGYGRRNEQFF. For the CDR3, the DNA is TGTGCCAGCACCGGATACGGACGGCGCAATGAGCAGTTCTTC.

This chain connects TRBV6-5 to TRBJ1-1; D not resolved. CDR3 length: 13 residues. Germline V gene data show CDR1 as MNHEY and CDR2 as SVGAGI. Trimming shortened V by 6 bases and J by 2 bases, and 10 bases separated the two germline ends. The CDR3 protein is CASSTTANTEAFF. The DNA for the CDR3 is TGTGCCAGCAGCACCACAGCAAACACTGAAGCTTTCTTT.

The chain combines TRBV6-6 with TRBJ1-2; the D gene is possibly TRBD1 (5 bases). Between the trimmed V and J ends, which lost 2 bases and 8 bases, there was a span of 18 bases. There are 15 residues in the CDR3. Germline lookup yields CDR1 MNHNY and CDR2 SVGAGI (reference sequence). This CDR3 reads CASSYPSGEGRGYTF. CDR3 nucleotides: TGTGCCAGCAGTTACCCCTCGGGGGAGGGCAGGGGCTACACCTTC.

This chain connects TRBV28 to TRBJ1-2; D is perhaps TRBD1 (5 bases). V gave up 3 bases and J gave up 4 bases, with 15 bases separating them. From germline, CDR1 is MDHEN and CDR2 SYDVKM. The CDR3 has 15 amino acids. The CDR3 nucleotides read TGTGCCAGCAGTTTTGGGGCGGCGGAGATCTATGGCTACACCTTC. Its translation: CASSFGAAEIYGYTF.

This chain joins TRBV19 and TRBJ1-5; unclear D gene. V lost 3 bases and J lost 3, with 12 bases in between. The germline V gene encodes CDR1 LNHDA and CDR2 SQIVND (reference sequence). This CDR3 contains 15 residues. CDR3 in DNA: TGTGCCAGTAGTATGGGCAGCCAAGCCAATCAGCCCCAGCATTTT. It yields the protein CASSMGSQANQPQHF.

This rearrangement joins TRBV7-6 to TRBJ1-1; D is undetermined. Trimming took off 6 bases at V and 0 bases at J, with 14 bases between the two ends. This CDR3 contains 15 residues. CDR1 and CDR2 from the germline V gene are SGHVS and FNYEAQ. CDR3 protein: CASRLSRALNTEAFF. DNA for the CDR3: TGTGCCAGCAGACTATCGAGGGCCCTGAACACTGAAGCTTTCTTT.